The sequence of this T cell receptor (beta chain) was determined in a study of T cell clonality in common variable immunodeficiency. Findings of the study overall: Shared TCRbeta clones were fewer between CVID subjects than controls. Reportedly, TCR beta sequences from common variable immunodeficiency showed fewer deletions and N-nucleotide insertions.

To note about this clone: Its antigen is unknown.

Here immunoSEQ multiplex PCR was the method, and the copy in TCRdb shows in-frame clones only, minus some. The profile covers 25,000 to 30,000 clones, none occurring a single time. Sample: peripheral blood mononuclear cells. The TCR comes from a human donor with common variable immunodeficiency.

Partial CDR3 DNA: TGTGCCAGCAGCTTGATGGGACTGAACACCGGGGAG. Translation gives CASSLMGLNTGE. The CDR3 as a whole reads CASSLMGLNTGELFF. The chain has TRBV7-2 and TRBJ2-2; D possibly corresponds to TRBD2 (6 bases). Coverage ceases 3 residues before the CDR3 finishes, and the germline J gene fills in the end. V was cut by 3 bases and J by 1 base, with 9 bases left in between. This CDR3 is 15 amino acids long. Germline V CDR1 and CDR2: SGHTA, FQGNSA.